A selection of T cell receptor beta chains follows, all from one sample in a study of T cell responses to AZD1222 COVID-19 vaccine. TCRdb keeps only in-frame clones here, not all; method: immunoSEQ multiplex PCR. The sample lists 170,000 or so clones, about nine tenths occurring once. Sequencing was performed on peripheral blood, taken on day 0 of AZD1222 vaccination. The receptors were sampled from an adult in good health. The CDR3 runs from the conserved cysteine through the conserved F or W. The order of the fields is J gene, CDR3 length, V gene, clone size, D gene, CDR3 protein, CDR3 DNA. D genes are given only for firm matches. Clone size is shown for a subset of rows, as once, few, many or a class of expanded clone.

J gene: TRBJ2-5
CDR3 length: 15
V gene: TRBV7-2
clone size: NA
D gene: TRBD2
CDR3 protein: CASSPSGGAVETQYF
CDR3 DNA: TGTGCCAGCAGCCCTAGCGGGGGGGCCGTAGAGACCCAGTACTTC

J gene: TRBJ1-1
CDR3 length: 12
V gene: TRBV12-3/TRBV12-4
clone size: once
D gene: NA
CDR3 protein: CASSRAGDEAFF
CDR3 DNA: TGTGCCAGCAGTCGGGCGGGGGATGAAGCTTTCTTT

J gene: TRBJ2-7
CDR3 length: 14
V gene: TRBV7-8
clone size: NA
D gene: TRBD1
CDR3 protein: CASRQRQGTYEQYF
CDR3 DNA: TGTGCCAGCAGACAGAGACAGGGAACCTACGAGCAGTACTTC

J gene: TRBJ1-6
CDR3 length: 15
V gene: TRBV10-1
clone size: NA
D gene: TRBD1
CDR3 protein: CASTPDRAPNSPLHF
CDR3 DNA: TGCGCCAGCACTCCGGACAGGGCCCCAAATTCACCCCTCCACTTT

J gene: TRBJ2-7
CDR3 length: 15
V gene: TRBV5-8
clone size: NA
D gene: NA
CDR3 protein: CASSLVVEVSYEQYF
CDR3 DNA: TGTGCCAGCAGCTTGGTAGTAGAAGTCTCCTACGAGCAGTACTTC

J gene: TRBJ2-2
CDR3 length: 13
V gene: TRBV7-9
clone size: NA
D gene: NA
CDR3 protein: CASSFRNTGELFF
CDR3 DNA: TGTGCCAGCAGCTTCAGGAACACCGGGGAGCTGTTTTTT

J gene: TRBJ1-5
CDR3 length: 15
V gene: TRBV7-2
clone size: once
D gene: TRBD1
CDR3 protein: CASSFDRGSNQPQHF
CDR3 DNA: TGTGCCAGCAGCTTTGACAGGGGAAGCAATCAGCCCCAGCATTTT

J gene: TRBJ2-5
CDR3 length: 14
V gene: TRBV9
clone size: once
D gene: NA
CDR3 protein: CASSVQGNRETQYF
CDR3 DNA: TGTGCCAGCAGCGTACAGGGAAATCGAGAGACCCAGTACTTC

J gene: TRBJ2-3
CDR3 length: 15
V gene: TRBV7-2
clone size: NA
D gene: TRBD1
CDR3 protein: CASSPRQGRTDTQYF
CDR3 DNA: TGTGCCAGCAGCCCGAGACAGGGACGCACAGATACGCAGTATTTT

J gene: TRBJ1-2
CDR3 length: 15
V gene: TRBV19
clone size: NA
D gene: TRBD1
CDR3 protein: CASSYRDRGYYGYTF
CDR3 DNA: TGTGCCAGTAGTTACCGGGACAGGGGTTACTATGGCTACACCTTC

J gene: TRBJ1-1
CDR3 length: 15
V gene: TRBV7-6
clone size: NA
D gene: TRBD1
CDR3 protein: CASSQRTGPNTEAFF
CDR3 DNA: TGTGCCAGCAGCCAAAGGACAGGGCCGAACACTGAAGCTTTCTTT

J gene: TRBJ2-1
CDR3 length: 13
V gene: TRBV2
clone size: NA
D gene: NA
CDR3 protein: CASTLDWQQEQFF
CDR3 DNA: TGTGCCAGCACCCTCGACTGGCAACAAGAGCAGTTCTTC

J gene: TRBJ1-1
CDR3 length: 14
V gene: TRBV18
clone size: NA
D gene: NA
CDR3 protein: CASSPYRENTEAFF
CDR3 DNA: TGTGCCAGCTCACCATATCGGGAGAACACTGAAGCTTTCTTT

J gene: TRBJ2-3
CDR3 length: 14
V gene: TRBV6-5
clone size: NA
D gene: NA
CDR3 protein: CASARGVGTDTQYF
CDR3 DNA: TGTGCCAGCGCTCGGGGAGTGGGCACAGATACGCAGTATTTT

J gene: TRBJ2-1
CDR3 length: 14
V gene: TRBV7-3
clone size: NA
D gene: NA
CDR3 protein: CASRLGDTYNEQFF
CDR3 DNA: TGTGCCAGCAGACTTGGGGACACCTACAATGAGCAGTTCTTC

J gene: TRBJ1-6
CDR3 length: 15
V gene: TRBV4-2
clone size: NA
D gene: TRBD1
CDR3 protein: CASSQGTGGDSPLHF
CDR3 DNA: TGTGCCAGCAGCCAGGGGACAGGGGGCGACTCACCCCTCCACTTT

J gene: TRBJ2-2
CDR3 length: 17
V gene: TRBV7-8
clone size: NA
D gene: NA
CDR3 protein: CASSLAGTGLDTGELFF
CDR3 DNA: TGTGCCAGCAGCTTAGCCGGTACGGGGTTGGACACCGGGGAGCTGTTTTTT

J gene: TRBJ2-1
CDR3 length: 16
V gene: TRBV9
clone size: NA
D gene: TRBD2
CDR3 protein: CASSYTLAGDFNEQFF
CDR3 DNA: TGTGCCAGCAGCTATACTCTAGCGGGGGATTTCAATGAGCAGTTCTTC

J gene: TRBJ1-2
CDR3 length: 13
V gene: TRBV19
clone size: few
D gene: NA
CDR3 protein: CASRVLANYGYTF
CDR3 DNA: TGTGCCAGCCGCGTTTTAGCTAACTATGGCTACACCTTC

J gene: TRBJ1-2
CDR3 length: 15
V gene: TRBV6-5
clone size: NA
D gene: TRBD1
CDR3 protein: CASSYKQGINYGYTF
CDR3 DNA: TGTGCCAGCAGTTATAAACAGGGGATTAACTATGGCTACACCTTC

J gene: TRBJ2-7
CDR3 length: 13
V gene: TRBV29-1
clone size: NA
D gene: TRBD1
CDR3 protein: CSGGQGASYEQYF
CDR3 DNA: TGCAGCGGGGGACAGGGCGCTTCCTACGAGCAGTACTTC

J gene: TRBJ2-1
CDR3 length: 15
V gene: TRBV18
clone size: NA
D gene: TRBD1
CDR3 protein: CASSPGDRDSNEQFF
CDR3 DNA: TGTGCCAGCTCACCGGGGGACAGGGACTCCAATGAGCAGTTCTTC

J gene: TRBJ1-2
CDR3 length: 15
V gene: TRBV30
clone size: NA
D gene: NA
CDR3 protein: CAWSAFNTGAGGYTF
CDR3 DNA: TGTGCCTGGAGCGCCTTTAACACGGGGGCGGGAGGCTACACCTTC

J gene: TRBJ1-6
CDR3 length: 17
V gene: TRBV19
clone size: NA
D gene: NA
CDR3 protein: CATSGAGLSSYNSPLHF
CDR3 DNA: TGTGCCACCTCCGGGGCAGGCCTAAGCTCCTATAATTCACCCCTCCACTTT

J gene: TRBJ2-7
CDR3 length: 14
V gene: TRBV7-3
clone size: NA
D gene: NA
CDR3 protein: CASSPRGNSYEQYF
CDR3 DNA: TGTGCCAGCAGCCCCCGGGGAAATTCCTACGAGCAGTACTTC

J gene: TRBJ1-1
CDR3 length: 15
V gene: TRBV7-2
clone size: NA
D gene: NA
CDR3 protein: CASSFLGAPRAEAFF
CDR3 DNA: TGTGCCAGCAGCTTCTTAGGGGCCCCGAGGGCTGAAGCTTTCTTT

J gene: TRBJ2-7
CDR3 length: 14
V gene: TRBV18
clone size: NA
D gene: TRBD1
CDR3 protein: CASSPPGTGGEQYF
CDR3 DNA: TGTGCCAGCTCACCACCCGGGACAGGTGGCGAGCAGTACTTC

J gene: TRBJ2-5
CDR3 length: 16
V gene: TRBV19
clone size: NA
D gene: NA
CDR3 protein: CASSKDPPPYQETQYF
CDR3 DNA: TGTGCCAGTAGTAAAGACCCGCCCCCGTACCAAGAGACCCAGTACTTC

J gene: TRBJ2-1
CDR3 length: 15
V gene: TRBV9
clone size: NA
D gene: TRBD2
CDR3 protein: CASSVDLAGGREQFF
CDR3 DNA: TGTGCCAGCAGCGTAGATCTAGCGGGGGGGCGTGAGCAGTTCTTC

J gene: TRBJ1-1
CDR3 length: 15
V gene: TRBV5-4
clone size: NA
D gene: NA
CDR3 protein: CASSLWRQANTEAFF
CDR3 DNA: TGTGCCAGCAGCTTGTGGAGGCAGGCGAACACTGAAGCTTTCTTT

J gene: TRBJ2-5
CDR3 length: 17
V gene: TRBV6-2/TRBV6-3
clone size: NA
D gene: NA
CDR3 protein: CASSSLRRQLYQETQYF
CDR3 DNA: TGTGCCAGCAGTTCCCTCAGAAGACAGCTGTACCAAGAGACCCAGTACTTC

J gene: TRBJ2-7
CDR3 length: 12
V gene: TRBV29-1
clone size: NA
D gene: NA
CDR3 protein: CSVWEGGNEQYF
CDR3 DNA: TGCAGCGTTTGGGAAGGGGGTAACGAGCAGTACTTC

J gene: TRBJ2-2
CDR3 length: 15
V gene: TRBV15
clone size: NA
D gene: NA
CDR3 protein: CATSRDPKGTGELFF
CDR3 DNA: TGTGCCACCAGCAGAGACCCCAAGGGGACCGGGGAGCTGTTTTTT

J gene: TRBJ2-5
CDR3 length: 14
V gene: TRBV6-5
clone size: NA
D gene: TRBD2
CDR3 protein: CASRDIRGDETQYF
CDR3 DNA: TGTGCCAGCAGGGACATACGGGGGGACGAAACCCAGTACTTC

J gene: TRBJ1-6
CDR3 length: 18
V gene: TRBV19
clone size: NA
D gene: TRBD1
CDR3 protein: CASSIGLGTGRTNSPLHF
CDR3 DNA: TGTGCCAGTAGTATAGGCCTCGGGACAGGGAGGACCAATTCACCCCTCCACTTT

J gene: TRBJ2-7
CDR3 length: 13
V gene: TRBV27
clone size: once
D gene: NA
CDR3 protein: CASSSRESYEQYF
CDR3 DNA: TGTGCCAGCAGTTCGCGCGAGTCCTACGAGCAGTACTTC

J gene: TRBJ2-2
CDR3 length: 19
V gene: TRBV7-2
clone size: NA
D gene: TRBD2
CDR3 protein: CASSLFVTSGTSLKGELFF
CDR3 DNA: TGTGCCAGCAGCTTATTTGTGACTAGCGGGACCTCCTTAAAAGGGGAGCTGTTTTTT